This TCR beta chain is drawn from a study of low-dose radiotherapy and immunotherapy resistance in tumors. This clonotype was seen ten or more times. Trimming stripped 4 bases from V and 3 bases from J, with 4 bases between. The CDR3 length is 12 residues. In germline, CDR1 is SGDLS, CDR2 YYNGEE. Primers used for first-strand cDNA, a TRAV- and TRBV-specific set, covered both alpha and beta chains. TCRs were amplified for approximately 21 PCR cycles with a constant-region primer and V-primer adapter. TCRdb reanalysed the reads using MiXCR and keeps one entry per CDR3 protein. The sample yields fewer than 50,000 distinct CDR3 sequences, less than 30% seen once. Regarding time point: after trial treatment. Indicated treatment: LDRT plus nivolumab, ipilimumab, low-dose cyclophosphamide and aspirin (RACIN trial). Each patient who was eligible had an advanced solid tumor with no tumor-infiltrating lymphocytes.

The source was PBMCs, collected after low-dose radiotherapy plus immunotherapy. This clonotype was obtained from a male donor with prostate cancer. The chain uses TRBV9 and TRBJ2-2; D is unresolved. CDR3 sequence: CASSTHTGELFF. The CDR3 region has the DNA TGTGCCAGCAGCACCCACACCGGGGAGCTGTTTTTT. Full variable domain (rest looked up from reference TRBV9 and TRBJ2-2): DSGVTQTPKHLITATGQRVTLRCSPRSGDLSVYWYQQSLDQGLQFLIQYYNGEERAKGNILERFSAQQFPDLHSELNLSSLELGDSALYFCASSTHTGELFFGEGSRLTVL.